What follows are 8 T cell receptor beta chains derived from one specimen sequenced in a study of T cells in Graves' hyperthyroidism and ophthalmopathy. TCR beta CDR3 sequences were amplified from RNA transcripts. In the first-round RT-PCR of the TCR CDR3, the HTBI primer set was used. Each CDR3 protein gets one entry after TCRdb re-called the multiplex PCR reads with MiXCR. The data contain 500,000 to 750,000 distinct CDR3 sequences, over 12% of them singletons. Sequenced material: blood. The receptors derive from a woman in her late teens or twenties with Graves' ophthalmopathy.

This clonotype was detected a few times. The gene calls are TRBV30 and TRBJ2-7; the D is unclear. V lost 4 bases to trimming and J lost 3 bases, with 10 bases between them. The germline CDR1 and CDR2 sequences are GTSNPN and SVGIG (reference sequence). There are 12 residues in the CDR3. The CDR3 bases are TGTGCCTGGACCAGTTCTCTCTACGAGCAGTACTTC. Translated: CAWTSSLYEQYF.

This clonotype has ten or more counts. The chain recombines TRBV7-9 with TRBJ1-6; D remains ambiguous. The CDR3 is 13 amino acids. Trimming cost V 3 bases and J 8 bases, with 8 bases left between them. Germline CDR1 reads SEHNR; CDR2 reads FQNEAQ (reference sequence). The CDR3 here is CASSLRRDSPLHF. CDR3 DNA: TGTGCCAGCAGCTTGAGGAGAGATTCACCCCTCCACTTT.

Ten or more counts support this clonotype. The rearrangement links TRBV6-1 to TRBJ2-1; 7 nucleotides align to TRBD1. With 0 bases clipped from V and 6 bases from J, the junction kept 5 bases outside the gene matches. The CDR3 spans 15 residues. CDR1 is MNHNS and CDR2 is SASEGT in the germline V gene. The CDR3 DNA follows: TGTGCCAGCAGTGAAGCTGGGACAGCTCGCAATGAGCAGTTCTTC. The encoded protein is CASSEAGTARNEQFF.

This clonotype has a count of ten or more. The CDR3 DNA follows: TGTGCCAGCATAGACAGGGGAGGGTATCAGCCCCAGCATTTT. Translated: CASIDRGGYQPQHF. The V and J genes are TRBV28 and TRBJ1-5; TRBD1 agrees at 8 bases. Germline V CDR1 and CDR2: MDHEN, SYDVKM. The trim removed 7 bases at V and 5 bases at J, leaving 7 bases unmatched. This CDR3 contains 14 residues.

The chain couples TRBV11-3 to TRBJ2-1; 9 bases are shared with TRBD1. Germline trimming cut 1 base from V and 6 bases from J; bases unmatched to any gene: 13. Germline CDR1 is SGHNT and CDR2 is YENEEA. The CDR3 is 18 residues long. CDR3 region: CASSLVGPGQGSLNEQFF. The CDR3 DNA follows: TGTGCCAGCAGCTTAGTTGGCCCGGGACAGGGCAGCCTCAATGAGCAGTTCTTC.

Ten or more counts support this clonotype. The chain links TRBV27 to TRBJ2-7; maybe TRBD1 (7 bases). Trimming removed 5 bases from V and 5 bases from J, with 16 bases in between. This CDR3 has 14 amino acids. Germline V gene lookup returns CDR1 MNHEY and CDR2 SMNVEV (reference sequence). CDR3: CASSPRGRGDEQYF. The CDR3 bases are TGTGCCAGCAGTCCGCGGGGCAGGGGGGACGAGCAGTACTTC.

Many counts were recorded for this clonotype. V gene TRBV12-3 or TRBV12-4 combines with J gene TRBJ2-1; the D call may be TRBD1 or TRBD2 (5 bases each). Trimming removed 6 bases at V and 2 bases at J, with 14 bases between. The CDR3 is 15 amino acids. The CDR3 coding sequence is TGTGCCAGCAGCGTGGTCCGGGACCCCTACAATGAGCAGTTCTTC. Amino acids: CASSVVRDPYNEQFF.

In its sample, this clonotype was seen a few times. V and J are TRBV6-2 or TRBV6-3 and TRBJ1-4; 7 bases match TRBD1. Germline V gene sequence: CDR1 MNHEY, CDR2 SVGEGT. The CDR3 runs to 16 residues. With 6 bases clipped from V and 7 bases from J, the junction kept 14 bases outside the gene matches. This CDR3 is CASSLDVGTVGEKLFF. CDR3 in DNA: TGTGCCAGCAGCCTCGACGTCGGGACAGTGGGTGAAAAACTGTTTTTT.